The sample holds a few counts of the clone carrying this T cell receptor beta chain. TCRdb redid the calling of the 5' RACE reads with MiXCR, one entry per CDR3 protein. This table has 90,000 to 100,000 distinct CDR3 sequences, 17% appearing once. The data were obtained in a study of T cells of healthy individuals. The CDR3 is 13 residues long. Germline V gene data show CDR1 as SGHTA and CDR2 as FQGNSA. Between the trimmed V and J ends, which lost 5 bases and 9 bases, there was a span of 17 bases. The rearrangement links TRBV7-2 to TRBJ2-7, with D possibly TRBD2 on 5 matching bases. This receptor was obtained from a human donor in good health. The CDR3 loop is CASSPGSQSGQYF. The CDR3 DNA is TGTGCCAGCAGCCCCGGGTCCCAAAGCGGGCAGTACTTC.